This T cell receptor (beta chain) was observed in a study of T cell changes during pregnancy in multiple sclerosis. Turning to this clone: Different DNA sequences within this sample yield the same CDR3.

Germline V gene sequence: CDR1 MNHEY, CDR2 SMNVEV (reference sequence). The CDR3 is made up of 13 amino acids. The ends were cut back, 3 bases at V and 4 bases at J, with 10 bases in the middle. Some clones are missing from TCRdb's copy, which holds only in-frame ones; the method was immunoSEQ multiplex PCR. The data contain around 32,000 clones, about 87% of them singletons. The chain combines TRBV27 with TRBJ2-7, with a weak D call TRBD2 (6 bases). Here the sequenced sample was CD8+ T cells from peripheral blood mononuclear cells, taken before pregnancy. This receptor was identified in a female donor with multiple sclerosis, enrolled in a pregnancy study. The CDR3 bases are TGTGCCAGCAGTTTGGGTCGGGGGTACGAGCAGTACTTC. Its protein is CASSLGRGYEQYF.